A single T cell receptor (beta chain) is shown here with its context. The CDR3 length is 11 residues. Germline lookup yields CDR1 MNHEY and CDR2 SMNVEV (reference sequence). Trimming took off 7 bases at V and 4 bases at J, with 5 bases between the two ends. This entry belongs to a study of CD8 T cells in Susac syndrome. Overall study: Blood was drawn from Susac syndrome patients while they were therapy-naive, on corticosteroids, or on intravenous immunoglobulin alone.

Reverse transcription of about 0.45 to 1 ug RNA was carried out with random hexamers. Via MiXCR, TCRdb re-called the immunoSEQ multiplex PCR reads, giving one row per CDR3 protein. The sample lists 150,000 to 190,000 distinct CDR3 sequences; 85% to 95% were seen once. The rearrangement joins TRBV27 to TRBJ1-5; unclear D gene. Sequencing was carried out using CD4+ T cells from PBMCs. This sequence was found in a human donor with Susac syndrome. In DNA, the CDR3 is TGTGCCAGCAACCTAAATCAGCCCCAGCATTTT. As protein: CASNLNQPQHF.